This is a list of T cell receptor beta chains from one sample in a study of shared T cell receptors in the human thymus. Data came from immunoSEQ multiplex PCR; TCRdb stores just in-frame clones and leaves some out. In the table there are hundreds of thousands of clones, more than 75% of which are singletons. This sample also appeared in a second study, on human thymus T cells.

Specimen: thymocytes. The receptors here all came from a boy under two years old with a congenital heart defect. CDR3s include the opening cysteine and the closing phenylalanine or tryptophan. The D gene is left open where the match is weak.

d_call j_call v_call cdr3_aa cdr3_nt
TRBD2 TRBJ2-1 TRBV19 CASSMTEVAGGYNEQFF TGTGCCAGTAGTATGACTGAGGTAGCGGGAGGGTACAATGAGCAGTTCTTC
TRBD1 TRBJ1-6 TRBV7-6 CASSAMTGGYNSPLHF TGTGCCAGCAGCGCGATGACAGGGGGCTATAATTCACCCCTCCACTTT
TRBD2 TRBJ2-1 TRBV9 CASSPGVGGSGKKQEREQFF TGTGCCAGCAGCCCAGGCGTGGGGGGTAGCGGGAAAAAACAGGAGCGGGAGCAGTTCTTC
TRBD1 TRBJ1-1 TRBV19 CASRGTGSILVGEAFF TGTGCCAGTAGAGGGACAGGGTCCATATTGGTGGGTGAAGCTTTCTTT
TRBD1 TRBJ2-7 TRBV19 CASTGTGREQYF TGTGCCAGTACCGGGACAGGGAGGGAGCAGTACTTC
- TRBJ2-2 TRBV15 CATSRVTGSGELFF TGTGCCACCAGCAGAGTCACAGGGAGCGGGGAGCTGTTTTTT
- TRBJ1-2 TRBV29-1 CSVNGGDGYTF TGCAGCGTTAACGGAGGGGACGGCTACACCTTC
- TRBJ1-1 TRBV5-6 CASSLGWKTRFGAFF TGTGCCAGCAGCTTGGGGTGGAAAACCAGGTTTGGGGCTTTCTTT
TRBD2 TRBJ2-1 TRBV5-4 CASSPLASGSYNEQFF TGTGCCAGCAGTCCCTTGGCTAGCGGGAGTTACAATGAGCAGTTCTTC
TRBD1 TRBJ1-2 TRBV7-2 CASSLANRGLGYTF TGTGCCAGCAGCTTAGCGAACAGGGGACTTGGCTACACCTTC
- TRBJ2-7 TRBV9 CASSQGGGQQYF TGTGCCAGCAGCCAAGGGGGGGGCCAGCAGTACTTC
- TRBJ2-3 TRBV9 CASSARGDYNLATDTQYF TGTGCCAGCAGCGCGAGGGGGGACTACAACCTGGCCACAGATACGCAGTATTTT
TRBD1 TRBJ2-3 TRBV4-1 CASSQDPLPDRGIYTDTQYF TGCGCCAGCAGCCAAGATCCTCTGCCTGACAGGGGAATTTACACAGATACGCAGTATTTT
- TRBJ2-7 TRBV10-3 CAISDRVDYEQYF TGTGCCATCAGTGACAGGGTGGACTACGAGCAGTACTTC
TRBD2 TRBJ2-7 TRBV9 CASSVEAGVLPEQYF TGTGCCAGCAGCGTAGAGGCGGGAGTTCTGCCCGAGCAGTACTTC
- TRBJ2-7 TRBV18 CASSPSSTYEQYF TGTGCCAGCTCACCATCTAGTACCTACGAGCAGTACTTC
TRBD1 TRBJ1-6 TRBV19 CARRPQPRTGANSPLHF TGTGCCAGGCGCCCTCAGCCGCGGACAGGGGCAAATTCACCCCTCCACTTT
- TRBJ2-5 TRBV10-2 CASRSQGRGTQYF TGCGCCAGCAGAAGTCAGGGGCGAGGGACCCAGTACTTC
TRBD1 TRBJ1-1 TRBV7-6 CASSRAQGGYTEAFF TGTGCCAGCAGCAGAGCACAGGGGGGGTACACTGAAGCTTTCTTT
TRBD1 TRBJ2-7 TRBV6-6 CASSYRGQSYEQYF TGTGCCAGCAGTTACCGGGGACAGTCCTACGAGCAGTACTTC
TRBD1 TRBJ2-7 TRBV5-1 CASSPGTGTYEQYF TGCGCCAGCAGCCCAGGGACAGGCACCTACGAGCAGTACTTC
TRBD1 TRBJ2-7 TRBV19 CATSGTGISYEQYF TGTGCCACTTCCGGGACAGGGATATCCTACGAGCAGTACTTC
- TRBJ1-5 TRBV30 CAWSVGHRTDNQPQHF TGTGCCTGGAGTGTGGGACATCGGACGGACAATCAGCCCCAGCATTTT
TRBD2 TRBJ2-1 TRBV11-2 CASSLRDSGRVSSYNEQFF TGTGCCAGCAGCTTAAGGGATAGCGGGAGGGTTAGCTCCTACAATGAGCAGTTCTTC
- TRBJ2-2 TRBV11-2 CASSLGDSFTGELFF TGTGCCAGCAGCTTAGGGGACTCCTTCACCGGGGAGCTGTTTTTT
- TRBJ2-5 TRBV28 CASSPRQGLGETQYF TGTGCCAGCAGTCCTAGACAGGGACTAGGGGAGACCCAGTACTTC